The present T cell receptor (beta chain) was sequenced within a study of control samples from healthy donors and cancer patients. This CDR3 is 16 amino acids long. Germline lookup yields CDR1 SGHDT and CDR2 YYEEEE. Trimming removed 4 bases at V and 3 bases at J, with 20 bases between. The repertoire was sequenced with immunoSEQ multiplex PCR; TCRdb's copy has only in-frame clones and lacks some. Of almost 85,000 clones in the sample, 80% to 90% are singletons; the top ten hold under 14%. This clonotype originated in a man in his fifties or sixties with head and neck cancer. The V call is TRBV5-6, the J call TRBJ2-7; a possible D gene is TRBD2 (6 bases). Sequencing was done on a sample of PBMCs. The DNA for the CDR3 is TGTGCCAGCAGCCCGCCCGGGACTTACGTCAACTACGAGCAGTACTTC. It is translated as CASSPPGTYVNYEQYF.